The 12 T cell receptor beta chains in this list originate from one sample, sequenced in a study of blood T cell repertoires in COVID-19. TCRdb's table, derived via immunoSEQ multiplex PCR, lists solely in-frame clones and lacks some. The table lists about 170,000 clones, approximately 92% of them singletons, with more than 4.5% in the top ten. Sequencing used peripheral blood. The receptors originated from a man aged 25-40 years with COVID-19, enrolled during active disease.

The rearrangement joins TRBV29-1 to TRBJ2-1, with a weak D call TRBD1 (6 bases). Germline CDR1 SQVTM, CDR2 ANQGSEA. The CDR3 consists of 12 residues. The V end lost 6 bases, the J end lost 2 bases, and 8 bases lay between the germline ends. The CDR3 coding sequence is TGCAGCGTACAGGGAACCTACAATGAGCAGTTCTTC. It yields the protein CSVQGTYNEQFF.

The V gene is TRBV24-1, the J gene TRBJ2-3, with 9 bases aligning to TRBD1. CDR1 is KGHDR, CDR2 SFDVKD, per germline. J lost 4 bases, V lost 3 bases, and 7 bases had no gene match. The CDR3 sequence is 16 residues long. Here the CDR3 reads CATSDTGGSLSDTQYF. In nucleotides, the CDR3 is TGTGCCACCAGTGATACAGGGGGCTCACTATCAGATACGCAGTATTTT.

The chain couples TRBV9 to TRBJ1-3; no firm D call. The ends were cut back, 0 bases at V and 2 bases at J, with 12 bases in the middle. CDR1 SGDLS and CDR2 YYNGEE come from the germline V gene. This CDR3 comprises 16 residues. Written as DNA, the CDR3 is TGTGCCAGCAGCGTAGGCGGCCGACTGCCTGGAAACACCATATATTTT. It is translated as CASSVGGRLPGNTIYF.

The J gene is TRBJ1-2, the V gene TRBV19; no firm D call. Germline lookup yields CDR1 LNHDA and CDR2 SQIVND (reference sequence). The germline V and J ends were trimmed by 2 bases and 4 bases, with 11 bases remaining between them. This CDR3 has 14 amino acids. This chain's CDR3 is CASSITPTTYGYTF. The CDR3 coding sequence is TGTGCCAGTAGTATAACACCTACTACCTATGGCTACACCTTC. Combining the CDR3 with reference TRBV19 and TRBJ1-2 gives the whole variable domain DGGITQSPKYLFRKEGQNVTLSCEQNLNHDAMYWYRQDPGQGLRLIYYSQIVNDFQKGDIAEGYSVSREKKESFPLTVTSAQKNPTAFYLCASSITPTTYGYTFGSGTRLTVV.

This chain links TRBV19 with TRBJ1-6; 9 nucleotides agree with TRBD1. CDR1 is LNHDA and CDR2 is SQIVND in the germline V gene (reference sequence). V shed 6 bases and J 13 bases; nucleotides not matched to a gene: 13. The CDR3 has 15 amino acids. CDR3 DNA: TGTGCCAGTAGCCCAGGAGGGGACAGGGCCCTTCCCCTCCACTTT. Amino acids: CASSPGGDRALPLHF.

The V call is TRBV3-1 (or the pseudogene TRBV3-2), the J call TRBJ2-6, with D tentatively TRBD1 (6 bases). This CDR3 has 17 residues. The germline CDR1 and CDR2 sequences are LGHDT and YNNKEL (reference sequence). V was cut by 4 bases and J by 0 bases, with 13 bases left in between. The chain's CDR3 is CASSRWTDHSGANVLTF. The CDR3, as DNA: TGTGCCAGCAGCCGATGGACAGACCACTCTGGGGCCAACGTCCTGACTTTC.

This chain connects TRBV30 to TRBJ1-5, with 9 bases identical to TRBD1. There are 14 residues in the CDR3. Germline CDR1 reads GTSNPN; CDR2 reads SVGIG (reference sequence). Trimming took 5 bases from V and 7 from J; bases not matched to a gene: 9. The CDR3 DNA reads as TGTGCCTGGGCTAGGACAGGGGTTGGCCAGCCCCAGCATTTT. It translates to CAWARTGVGQPQHF.

V is TRBV4-3 and J is TRBJ2-1; D possibly corresponds to TRBD2 (6 bases). This CDR3 contains 15 residues. The germline V gene encodes CDR1 LGHNA and CDR2 YSLEER. Trimming took 4 bases from V and 5 from J, leaving 15 bases between them. The DNA of the CDR3 is TGCGCCAGCAGCCCTCGGGGCAGCGGGCACAATGAGCAGTTCTTC. Translated, it gives CASSPRGSGHNEQFF.

CDR3 sequence: CASSGRDPPFGGYTF. Here the CDR3 DNA reads TGCGCCAGCAGCGGGCGGGACCCCCCTTTCGGTGGCTACACCTTC. The chain joins TRBV4-3 to TRBJ1-2, with a weak D call TRBD1 (5 bases). The CDR3 covers 15 residues. From germline, CDR1 is LGHNA and CDR2 YSLEER. The V gene lost 5 bases and the J gene lost 7 bases, with 20 bases spanning the gap.

The CDR3 protein is CASSLGRSNTEAFF. DNA for the CDR3: TGTGCCAGTAGTTTGGGCAGGTCGAACACTGAAGCTTTCTTT. This chain joins TRBV19 and TRBJ1-1, with D hard to call. Germline CDR1 LNHDA, CDR2 SQIVND (reference sequence). CDR3 length: 14 amino acids. V lost 5 bases, J lost 1 base, and 11 bases lay in between.

The chain employs TRBV7-3 and TRBJ2-1, with 16 bases aligning to TRBD2. Germline V gives CDR1 SGHTA, CDR2 FQGTGA. The CDR3 is made up of 15 amino acids. The ends lost 5 bases at V and 7 bases at J; junction bases unmatched: 2. In DNA form, the CDR3 reads TGTGCCAGCAGCCCGGGACTAGCGGGAGGGAATGAGCAGTTCTTC. It encodes CASSPGLAGGNEQFF. Full variable domain (remainder filled in from reference TRBV7-3 and TRBJ2-1): GAGVSQTPSNKVTEKGKYVELRCDPISGHTALYWYRQSLGQGPEFLIYFQGTGAADDSGLPNDRFFAVRPEGSVSTLKIQRTERGDSAVYLCASSPGLAGGNEQFFGPGTRLTVL.

CDR3 sequence reads: CASSPRMDRGQETQYF. CDR3 in DNA: TGTGCCAGCAGCCCCCGGATGGACAGGGGACAAGAGACCCAGTACTTC. This sequence joins TRBV7-8 and TRBJ2-5, with 9 bases matching TRBD1. CDR1 and CDR2 (germline): SGHVS, FQNEAQ. The V and J ends lost 5 bases and 2 bases, in that order; junction bases with no gene match: 9. This CDR3 has 16 amino acids.